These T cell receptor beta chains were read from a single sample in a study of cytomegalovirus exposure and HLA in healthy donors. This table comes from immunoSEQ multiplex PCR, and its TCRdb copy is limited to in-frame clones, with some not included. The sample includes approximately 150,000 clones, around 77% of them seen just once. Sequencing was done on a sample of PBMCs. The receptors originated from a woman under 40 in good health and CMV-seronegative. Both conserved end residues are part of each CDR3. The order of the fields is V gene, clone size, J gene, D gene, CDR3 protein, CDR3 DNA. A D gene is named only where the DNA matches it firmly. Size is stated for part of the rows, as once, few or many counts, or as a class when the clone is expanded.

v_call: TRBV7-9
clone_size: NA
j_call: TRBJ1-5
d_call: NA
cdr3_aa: CASSLFPDQPQHF
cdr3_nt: TGTGCCAGCAGCTTATTTCCGGATCAGCCCCAGCATTTT

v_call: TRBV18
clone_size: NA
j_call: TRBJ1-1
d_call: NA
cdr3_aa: CASSISGTDYWLSEAFF
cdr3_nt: TGTGCCAGCTCAATATCCGGGACGGACTATTGGCTGAGTGAAGCTTTCTTT

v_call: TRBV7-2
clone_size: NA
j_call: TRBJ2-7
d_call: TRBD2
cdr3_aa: CASSFSGSSYEQYF
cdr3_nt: TGTGCCAGCAGCTTTAGCGGGAGCTCCTACGAGCAGTACTTC

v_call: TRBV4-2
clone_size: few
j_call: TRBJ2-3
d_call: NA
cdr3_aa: CASSLQEGGGTDTQYF
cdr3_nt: TGTGCCAGCAGCCTCCAAGAAGGAGGCGGGACAGATACGCAGTATTTT

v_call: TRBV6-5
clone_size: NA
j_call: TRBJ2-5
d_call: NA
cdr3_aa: CASSSQAPTQETQYF
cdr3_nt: TGTGCCAGCAGTTCTCAGGCGCCGACCCAAGAGACCCAGTACTTC

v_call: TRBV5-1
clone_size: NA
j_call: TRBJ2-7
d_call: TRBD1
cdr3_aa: CASSLPRTGRGYEQYF
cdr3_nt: TGCGCCAGCAGCTTGCCCAGGACAGGACGGGGCTACGAGCAGTACTTC

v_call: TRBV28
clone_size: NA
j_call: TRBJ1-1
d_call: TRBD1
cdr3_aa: CASSTVPGQGSRTEAFF
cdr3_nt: TGTGCCAGCAGTACAGTCCCGGGACAGGGGAGTAGAACTGAAGCTTTCTTT

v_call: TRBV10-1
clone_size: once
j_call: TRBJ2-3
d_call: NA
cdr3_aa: CASSEGGGPPYTQYF
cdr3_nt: TGCGCCAGCAGTGAAGGGGGAGGGCCACCTTATACGCAGTATTTT

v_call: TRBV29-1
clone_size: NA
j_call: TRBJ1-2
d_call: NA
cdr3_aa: CSVDLREGGLYGYTF
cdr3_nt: TGCAGCGTTGACCTCAGGGAAGGGGGACTATATGGCTACACCTTC

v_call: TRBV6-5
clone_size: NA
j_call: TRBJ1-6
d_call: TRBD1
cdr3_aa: CASRTPGQRNSPLHF
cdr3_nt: TGTGCCAGCAGAACCCCGGGACAGCGAAATTCACCCCTCCACTTT

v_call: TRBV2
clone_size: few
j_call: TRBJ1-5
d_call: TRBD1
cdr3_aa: CASSGQGAGQPQHF
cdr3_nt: TGTGCCAGCAGTGGACAGGGGGCAGGTCAGCCCCAGCATTTT

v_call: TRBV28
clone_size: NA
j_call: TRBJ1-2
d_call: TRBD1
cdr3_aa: CASRPPGQRRKDGYTF
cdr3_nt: TGTGCCAGCAGACCCCCGGGACAGCGACGTAAGGATGGCTATACCTTC

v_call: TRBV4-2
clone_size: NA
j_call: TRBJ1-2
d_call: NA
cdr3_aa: CASSQAQGNYGYTF
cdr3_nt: TGTGCCAGCAGCCAAGCACAGGGTAACTATGGCTACACCTTC

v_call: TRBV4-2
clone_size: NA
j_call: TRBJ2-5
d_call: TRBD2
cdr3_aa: CASSQALAGGRETQYF
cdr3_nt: TGTGCCAGCAGCCAAGCGCTAGCGGGGGGGCGGGAGACCCAGTACTTC

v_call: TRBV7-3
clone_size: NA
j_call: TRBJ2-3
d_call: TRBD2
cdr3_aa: CASSSRGAGGPITDTQYF
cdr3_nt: TGTGCCAGCAGCTCCCGGGGAGCGGGGGGGCCGATCACAGATACGCAGTATTTT

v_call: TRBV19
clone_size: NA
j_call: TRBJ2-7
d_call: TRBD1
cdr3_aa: CASSPGQTYEQYF
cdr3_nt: TGTGCCAGTAGTCCGGGACAGACCTACGAGCAGTACTTC

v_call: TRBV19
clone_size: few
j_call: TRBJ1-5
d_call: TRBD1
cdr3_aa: CASSRTGFGQPQHF
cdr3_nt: TGTGCCAGTAGTAGGACAGGGTTCGGTCAGCCCCAGCATTTT

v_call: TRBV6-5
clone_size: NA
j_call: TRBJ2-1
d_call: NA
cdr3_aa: CASSSSRGLWNEQFF
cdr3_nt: TGTGCCAGCAGTTCCAGCAGGGGCTTGTGGAATGAGCAGTTCTTC

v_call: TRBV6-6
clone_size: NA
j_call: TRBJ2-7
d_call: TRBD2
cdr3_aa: CATQREVFYEQYF
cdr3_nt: TGTGCCACACAGCGGGAGGTCTTCTACGAGCAGTACTTC

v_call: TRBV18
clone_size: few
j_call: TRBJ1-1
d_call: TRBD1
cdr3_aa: CASSPGQGTEAFF
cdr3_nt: TGTGCCAGCTCACCTGGACAGGGCACTGAAGCTTTCTTT

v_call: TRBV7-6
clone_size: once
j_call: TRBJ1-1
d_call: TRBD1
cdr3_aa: CASSAGDSPEAFF
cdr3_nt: TGTGCCAGCAGCGCCGGGGACAGCCCTGAAGCTTTCTTT

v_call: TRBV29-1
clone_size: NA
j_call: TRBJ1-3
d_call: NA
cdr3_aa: CSVEKQAGNTIYF
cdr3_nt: TGCAGCGTTGAAAAGCAGGCTGGAAACACCATATATTTT

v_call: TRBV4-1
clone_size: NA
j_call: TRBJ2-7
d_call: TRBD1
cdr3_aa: CASSPGQGNYEQYF
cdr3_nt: TGCGCCAGCAGCCCGGGACAGGGGAACTACGAGCAGTACTTC

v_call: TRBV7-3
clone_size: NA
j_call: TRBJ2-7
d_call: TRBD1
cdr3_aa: CASSIQTGGRDEQYF
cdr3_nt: TGTGCCAGCAGCATACAGACAGGGGGCCGCGACGAGCAGTACTTC

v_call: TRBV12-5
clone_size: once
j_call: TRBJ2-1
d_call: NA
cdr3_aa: CASGLPLGAYNEQFF
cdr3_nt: TGTGCTAGTGGTTTACCCTTGGGCGCCTACAATGAGCAGTTCTTC

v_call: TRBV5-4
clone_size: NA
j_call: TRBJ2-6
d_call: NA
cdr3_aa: CASSMGAAGRGGANVLTF
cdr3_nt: TGTGCCAGCAGCATGGGGGCCGCAGGGCGAGGAGGGGCCAACGTCCTGACTTTC

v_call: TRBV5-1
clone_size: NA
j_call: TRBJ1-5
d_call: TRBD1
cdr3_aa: CASSVQGGSNQPQHF
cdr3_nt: TGCGCCAGCAGCGTCCAGGGGGGTAGCAATCAGCCCCAGCATTTT

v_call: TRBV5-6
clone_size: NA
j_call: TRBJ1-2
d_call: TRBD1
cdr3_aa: CASSPRTFQQLRGQFF
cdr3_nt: TGTGCCAGCAGCCCGAGGACTTTCCAGCAATTGAGGGGGCAGTTTTTC

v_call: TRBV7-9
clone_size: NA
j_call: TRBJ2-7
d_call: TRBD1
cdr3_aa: CASSPRTGRSYEQYF
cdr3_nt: TGTGCCAGCAGTCCCCGGACAGGGCGATCCTACGAGCAGTACTTC

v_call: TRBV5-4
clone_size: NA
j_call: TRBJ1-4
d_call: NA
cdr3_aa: CASSTTTSLNEKLFF
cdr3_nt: TGTGCCAGCAGCACCACGACAAGCCTTAATGAAAAACTGTTTTTT

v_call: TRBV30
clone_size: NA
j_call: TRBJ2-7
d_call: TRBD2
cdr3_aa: CAWSVFSGGASEQYF
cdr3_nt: TGTGCCTGGAGTGTGTTCAGCGGGGGGGCGAGCGAGCAGTACTTC

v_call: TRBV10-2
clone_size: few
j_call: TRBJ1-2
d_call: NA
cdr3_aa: CASTWGRNYGYTF
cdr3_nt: TGCGCCAGTACTTGGGGGCGGAACTATGGCTACACCTTC

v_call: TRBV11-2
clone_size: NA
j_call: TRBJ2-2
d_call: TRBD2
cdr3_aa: CASSLALVAGGNTGELFF
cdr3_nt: TGTGCCAGCAGCTTAGCCTTAGTTGCGGGGGGCAACACCGGGGAGCTGTTTTTT

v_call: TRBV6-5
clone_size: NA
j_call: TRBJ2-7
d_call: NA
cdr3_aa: CASSLSGDEQYF
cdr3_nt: TGTGCCAGCAGTTTAAGCGGTGACGAGCAGTACTTC

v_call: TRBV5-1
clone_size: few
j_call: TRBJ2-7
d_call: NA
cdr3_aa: CASSLVAAGQPYEQYF
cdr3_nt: TGCGCCAGCAGCTTGGTGGCCGCCGGACAGCCTTACGAGCAGTACTTC

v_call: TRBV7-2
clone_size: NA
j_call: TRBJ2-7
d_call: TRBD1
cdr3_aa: CASSTGAEYEQYF
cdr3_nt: TGTGCCAGCAGCACAGGGGCCGAGTACGAGCAGTACTTC

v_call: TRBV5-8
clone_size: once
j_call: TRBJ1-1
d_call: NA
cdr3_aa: CASSLARDTEAFF
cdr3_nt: TGTGCCAGCAGCCTGGCCAGGGACACTGAAGCTTTCTTT

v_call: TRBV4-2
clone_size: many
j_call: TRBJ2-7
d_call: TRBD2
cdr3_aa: CASSQGTSGTYEQYF
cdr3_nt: TGTGCCAGCAGCCAAGGGACTAGCGGAACCTACGAGCAGTACTTC

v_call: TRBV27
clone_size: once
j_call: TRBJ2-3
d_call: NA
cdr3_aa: CASSFGGARASRGQYF
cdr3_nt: TGTGCCAGCAGTTTTGGGGGCGCCAGGGCTAGCCGGGGGCAGTATTTT

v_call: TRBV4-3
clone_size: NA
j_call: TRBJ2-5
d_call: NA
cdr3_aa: CASSRAWTQETQYF
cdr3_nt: TGCGCCAGCAGCCGAGCATGGACACAGGAGACCCAGTACTTC

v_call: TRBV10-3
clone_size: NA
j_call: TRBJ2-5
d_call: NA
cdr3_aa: CAISVARETQYF
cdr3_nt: TGTGCCATCTCGGTAGCCCGAGAGACCCAGTACTTC

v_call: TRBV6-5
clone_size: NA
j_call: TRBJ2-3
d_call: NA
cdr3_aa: CASSQGHHGQYF
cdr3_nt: TGTGCCAGCAGCCAGGGACACCATGGGCAGTATTTT

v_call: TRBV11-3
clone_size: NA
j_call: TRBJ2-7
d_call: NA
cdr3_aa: CASSLGGGWGDEQYF
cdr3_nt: TGTGCCAGCAGCTTAGGAGGGGGATGGGGCGACGAGCAGTACTTC

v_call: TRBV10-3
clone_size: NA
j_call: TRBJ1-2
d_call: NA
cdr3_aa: CAISESGVLGYTF
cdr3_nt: TGTGCCATCAGTGAGTCAGGGGTTTTAGGCTACACCTTC

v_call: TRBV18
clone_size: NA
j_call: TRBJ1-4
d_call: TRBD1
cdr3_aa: CASSPGQGVDKLFF
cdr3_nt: TGTGCCAGCTCACCAGGCCAGGGGGTCGACAAACTGTTTTTT

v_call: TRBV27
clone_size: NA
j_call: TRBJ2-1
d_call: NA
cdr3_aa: CASSLQGYNSYNEQFF
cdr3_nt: TGTGCCAGCAGTCTTCAGGGTTATAATTCCTACAATGAGCAGTTCTTC

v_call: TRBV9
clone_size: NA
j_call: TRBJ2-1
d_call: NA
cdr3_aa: CASSSQPDYNEQFF
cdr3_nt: TGTGCCAGCAGCTCCCAACCAGATTACAATGAGCAGTTCTTC

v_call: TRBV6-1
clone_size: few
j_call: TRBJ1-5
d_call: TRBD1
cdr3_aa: CASSDFPRQGSSEPQHF
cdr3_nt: TGTGCCAGCAGTGACTTCCCCCGACAGGGAAGTAGTGAGCCCCAGCATTTT

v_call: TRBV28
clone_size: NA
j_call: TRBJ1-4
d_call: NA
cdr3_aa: CASAGSNEKLFF
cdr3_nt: TGTGCCAGTGCGGGGTCTAATGAAAAACTGTTTTTT

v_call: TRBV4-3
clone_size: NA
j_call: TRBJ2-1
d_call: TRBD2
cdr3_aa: CASSPRGTSGYNEQFF
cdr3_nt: TGCGCCAGCAGTCCCCGGGGGACTAGCGGCTACAATGAGCAGTTCTTC

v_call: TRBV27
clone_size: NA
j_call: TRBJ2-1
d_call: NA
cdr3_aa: CASSPTPRPYNEQFF
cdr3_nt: TGTGCCAGCAGTCCCACCCCCAGGCCCTACAATGAGCAGTTCTTC

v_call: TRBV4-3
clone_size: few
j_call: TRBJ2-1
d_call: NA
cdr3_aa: CASSQDTSRSEQFF
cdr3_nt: TGCGCCAGCAGCCAAGATACTAGCAGGAGTGAGCAGTTCTTC